This T cell receptor (beta chain) emerged from a study of T-cell reconstitution after alpha-beta-depleted transplantation in children. Preparation of the TCRbeta library used unique molecular identifiers. TCRdb itself ran the PCR reads through MiXCR, one entry per CDR3 protein. The sample yields about 210,000 distinct CDR3 sequences, approximately 19% seen once. This clonotype was counted between two and nine times. The sample was PBMCs, mostly from graft donor cells, taken 360 days after TCRalphabeta/CD19-depleted stem cell transplant. The TCR was taken from a male patient between 2 and 9 years old who had a stem cell transplant for acute lymphoblastic leukemia, so the T cells may come from the graft donor.

The CDR3 reads CASSRPSAVGGTQYF. As DNA, the CDR3 is TGTGCCAGCAGTAGGCCCTCGGCGGTAGGTGGGACCCAGTACTTC. The chain links TRBV28 to TRBJ2-5; no clear D gene. Germline V gene lookup returns CDR1 MDHEN and CDR2 SYDVKM. Deletions cut 5 bases from V and 7 bases from J, with 20 bases between. The CDR3 covers 15 residues.